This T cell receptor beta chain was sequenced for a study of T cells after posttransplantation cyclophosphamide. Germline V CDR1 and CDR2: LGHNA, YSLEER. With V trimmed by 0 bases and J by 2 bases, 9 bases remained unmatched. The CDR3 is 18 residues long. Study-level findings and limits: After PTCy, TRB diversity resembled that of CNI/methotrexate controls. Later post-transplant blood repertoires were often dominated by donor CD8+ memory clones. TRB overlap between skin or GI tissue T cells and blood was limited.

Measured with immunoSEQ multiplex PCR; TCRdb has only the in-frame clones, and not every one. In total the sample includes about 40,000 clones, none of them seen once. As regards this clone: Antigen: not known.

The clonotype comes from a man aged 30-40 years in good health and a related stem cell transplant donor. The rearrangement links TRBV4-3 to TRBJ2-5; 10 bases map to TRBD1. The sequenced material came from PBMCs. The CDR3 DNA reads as TGCGCCAGCAGCCAAGATGTAACAGGACAGGGGGGACAAGAGACCCAGTACTTC. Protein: CASSQDVTGQGGQETQYF.